The 29 T cell receptor beta chains below come from one sample, sequenced in a study of cytomegalovirus exposure and HLA in healthy donors. Primers: 60 Vbeta forward and 13 Jbeta reverse. Repertoires were generated with immunoSEQ multiplex PCR, while TCRdb's copy carries only in-frame clones and drops some. The sample consists of more than 85,000 clones, approximately 80% of them appearing once. Source material: PBMCs. Receptor source: a woman between 25 and 40 years old in good health and CMV-seronegative.

V and J are TRBV19 and TRBJ2-7; D is possibly TRBD1 (5 bases). This CDR3 contains 13 residues. Germline-derived CDR1 and CDR2 are LNHDA and SQIVND (reference sequence). Trimming removed 0 bases from V and 6 bases from J, with 9 bases in between. CDR3 amino acids: CASSIDRDSEQYF. In nucleotides, the CDR3 is TGTGCCAGTAGTATAGATCGAGACAGCGAGCAGTACTTC.

The rearrangement joins TRBV7-8 to TRBJ1-1; no clear D. V was trimmed by 0 bases and J by 5 bases, leaving 16 bases between them. This CDR3 region has 16 residues. In germline, CDR1 is SGHVS, CDR2 FQNEAQ. CDR3 bases: TGTGCCAGCAGCTTAGCGCGGGCGGGGATGGGGACTGAAGCTTTCTTT. Protein product: CASSLARAGMGTEAFF.

This clone was recorded once. The chain combines TRBV29-1 with TRBJ2-4; 11 nucleotides match TRBD1. In germline, CDR1 is SQVTM, CDR2 ANQGSEA. The CDR3 contains 13 residues. J lost 5 bases, V lost 8 bases, and 5 bases had no gene match. CDR3 region: CSMKDRGQNIQYF. DNA for the CDR3: TGCAGCATGAAGGACAGGGGGCAAAACATTCAGTACTTC.

About this clone itself: Relative to the germline gene, one junction end is altered; a read error may explain this. The V call is TRBV7-9, the J call TRBJ2-7, with TRBD1 identical over 8 bases. The length of the CDR3 is 16 residues. Germline CDR1 is SEHNR and CDR2 is FQNEAQ (reference sequence). For the CDR3, the DNA is TGTTCCAGCAGCCCCACGAACAGGGGGGAGACAGACGAGCAGTACTTC. Its protein is CSSSPTNRGETDEQYF.

This chain connects TRBV5-1 to TRBJ2-3, with 8 positions matching TRBD1. Trimming took 3 bases from V and 3 from J; bases not matched to a gene: 12. Germline CDR1 is SGHRS and CDR2 is YFSETQ. The CDR3 has 17 amino acids. The CDR3 DNA sequence: TGCGCCAGCAGCTCTACTCGGACAGGGATTACGACAGATACGCAGTATTTT. Translation gives CASSSTRTGITTDTQYF. Full variable domain (remainder filled in from reference TRBV5-1 and TRBJ2-3): KAGVTQTPRYLIKTRGQQVTLSCSPISGHRSVSWYQQTPGQGLQFLFEYFSETQRNKGNFPGRFSGRQFSNSRSEMNVSTLELGDSALYLCASSSTRTGITTDTQYFGPGTRLTVL.

This sequence joins TRBV12-2 and TRBJ2-5; TRBD2 is the table's D call, not checked against the DNA. TRBV12-2 is marked as a pseudogene. The CDR3 is 19 amino acids. CDR3 sequence: CASRPSPQGSGRIQETQYF. Here the CDR3 DNA reads TGTGCAAGTCGCCCTTCTCCTCAGGGTAGCGGGAGGATTCAAGAGACCCAGTACTTC.

The CDR3 is CASSVLTVTPEEQYF. DNA for the CDR3: TGTGCCAGCAGCGTACTGACAGTGACCCCTGAGGAGCAGTACTTC. The J gene is TRBJ2-5, the V gene TRBV7-2, with D maybe TRBD1 (5 bases). From germline, CDR1 is SGHTA and CDR2 FQGNSA. The length of the CDR3 is 15 residues. Trimming stripped 5 bases from V and 11 bases from J, with 24 bases between.

The chain is built from TRBV6-5 and TRBJ1-3; weak D call: TRBD1 (6 bases). Trimming stripped 2 bases from V and 4 bases from J, with 9 bases between. The CDR3 covers 14 residues. Germline loops: CDR1 MNHEY, CDR2 SVGAGI. CDR3 in amino acids: CASSYQGSGNTIYF. The CDR3 bases are TGTGCCAGCAGTTACCAGGGGTCGGGAAACACCATATATTTT.

The V gene is TRBV4-2, the J gene TRBJ2-3; 11 bases map to TRBD2. V was clipped by 1 base and J by 1 base; unmatched bases: 7. Germline V lookup: CDR1 LGHNA, CDR2 YNFKEQ. This CDR3 has 18 amino acids. The chain's CDR3 is CASSQASGRPSRTDTQYF. As DNA, the CDR3 is TGTGCCAGCAGCCAAGCTAGCGGGAGGCCCTCGCGCACAGATACGCAGTATTTT.

The chain combines TRBV2 with TRBJ1-6; the D is unclear. CDR3 length: 12 amino acids. Germline V gene sequence: CDR1 SNHLY, CDR2 FYNNEI. Between the trimmed V and J ends, which lost 7 bases and 5 bases, there was a span of 6 bases. CDR3 amino acids: CASTRDNSPLHF. The CDR3 DNA reads TGTGCCAGCACGCGTGATAATTCACCCCTCCACTTT. The full variable domain, in which reference TRBV2 and TRBJ1-6 provide the parts outside the CDR3, is EPEVTQTPSHQVTQMGQEVILRCVPISNHLYFYWYRQILGQKVEFLVSFYNNEISEKSEIFDDQFSVERPDGSNFTLKIRSTKLEDSAMYFCASTRDNSPLHFGNGTRLTVT.

The chain has TRBV6-5 and TRBJ2-1, with D unclear. V lost 5 bases and J lost 7, with 15 bases in between. Germline CDR1 reads MNHEY; CDR2 reads SVGAGI. This CDR3 is built from 14 residues. The CDR3 loop reads CASSPVQSRNEQFF. The DNA for the CDR3 is TGTGCCAGCAGTCCCGTACAGTCCAGGAATGAGCAGTTCTTC.

This clone came up once. V gene TRBV4-2 combines with J gene TRBJ2-7; D gene ambiguous. From germline, CDR1 is LGHNA and CDR2 YNFKEQ. V was pared by 1 base and J by 2 bases, with 9 bases between. The CDR3 has 14 amino acids. The CDR3 is CASSQVTGTYEQYF. In DNA, the CDR3 is TGTGCCAGCAGCCAAGTTACTGGTACCTACGAGCAGTACTTC.

This clone was detected a few times. The gene calls are TRBV6-1 and TRBJ1-2, with D perhaps TRBD1 (6 bases). The CDR3 sequence is 15 residues long. V was clipped by 6 bases and J by 1 base, with 15 bases between them. Germline V CDR1 and CDR2: MNHNS, SASEGT. The CDR3 here is CASRRPQGYNYGYTF. The CDR3 region has the DNA TGTGCCAGCAGGAGACCTCAGGGGTATAACTATGGCTACACCTTC.

The chain joins TRBV15 to TRBJ2-2; D might be TRBD1 (6 bases). CDR3 length: 14 residues. The germline V gene encodes CDR1 LNHNV and CDR2 YYDKDF (reference sequence). V was cut by 0 bases and J by 5 bases, with 7 bases left in between. CDR3 sequence reads: CATSREQGTGELFF. Here the CDR3 DNA reads TGTGCCACCAGCAGAGAACAGGGAACCGGGGAGCTGTTTTTT.

This clone has a single count. V gene TRBV5-1 combines with J gene TRBJ1-6, with D possibly TRBD1 on 5 matching bases. Germline CDR1 reads SGHRS; CDR2 reads YFSETQ. V shed 0 bases and J shed 9 bases, with 16 bases lying between them. The CDR3 sequence is 16 residues long. The CDR3: CASSLESGFRVSPLHF. As DNA, the CDR3 is TGCGCCAGCAGCTTGGAGTCCGGATTCAGGGTTTCACCCCTCCACTTT.

The rearrangement links TRBV6-5 to TRBJ1-2, with D hard to call. The germline CDR1 and CDR2 sequences are MNHEY and SVGAGI. There are 13 residues in the CDR3. Trimming cost V 2 bases and J 10 bases, with 14 bases left between them. The CDR3 loop reads CASSYGRSRDYTF. In DNA, the CDR3 is TGTGCCAGCAGTTACGGGCGGAGCCGGGACTACACCTTC.

The J gene is TRBJ2-2, the V gene TRBV28; 11 nucleotides line up with TRBD2. The junction had 6 bases not matched to a gene; V was cut back by 3 bases and J by 0 bases. Germline V lookup: CDR1 MDHEN, CDR2 SYDVKM. CDR3 size: 18 residues. Here the CDR3 DNA reads TGTGCCAGCAGTTTCTATGTAGCGGGAGGGCCGAACACCGGGGAGCTGTTTTTT. This sequence encodes CASSFYVAGGPNTGELFF.

The gene calls are TRBV5-1 and TRBJ2-3; 14 nucleotides align to TRBD2. Germline CDR1 and CDR2: SGHRS and YFSETQ. Losses at the gene ends were 0 bases for V and 1 base for J; bases not matched to a gene: 4. The CDR3 is 18 amino acids. The CDR3 protein is CASSLGLAGGPGTDTQYF. CDR3 sequence (DNA): TGCGCCAGCAGCTTGGGACTAGCGGGAGGGCCTGGCACAGATACGCAGTATTTT.

The gene calls are TRBV19 and TRBJ2-5, with 7 bases lining up with TRBD2. CDR1 LNHDA and CDR2 SQIVND come from the germline V gene (reference sequence). The CDR3 has 17 amino acids. V trimming: 3 bases; J trimming: 5 bases; junction bases outside the gene matches: 15. The CDR3 protein is CASSINSVGRERETQYF. As DNA, the CDR3 is TGTGCCAGTAGTATTAATTCAGTGGGGCGGGAGAGGGAGACCCAGTACTTC.

V gene TRBV2 combines with J gene TRBJ2-3; TRBD2 agrees at 7 bases. This CDR3 contains 14 residues. Germline CDR1 and CDR2: SNHLY and FYNNEI. V lost 6 bases and J lost 2; bases outside the gene matches: 5. The CDR3, as DNA: TGTGCCAGCAGCGGGGGACTATCCACAGATACGCAGTATTTT. This gives the protein CASSGGLSTDTQYF.

The V and J genes are TRBV4-1 and TRBJ2-2, with 13 nucleotides matching TRBD2. In germline, CDR1 is MGHRA, CDR2 YSYEKL. The CDR3 spans 18 residues. With 4 bases clipped from V and 7 bases from J, the junction kept 12 bases outside the gene matches. The CDR3 region has the DNA TGCGCCAGCAGCCGAGAGCCCGGACTAGCGGGAGTCGGCGGGGAGCTGTTTTTT. Protein: CASSREPGLAGVGGELFF.

This clone was observed a few times. The chain uses TRBV11-2 and TRBJ2-1; TRBD1 aligns across 7 bases. Trimming took 6 bases from V and 6 from J; bases not matched to a gene: 8. In germline, CDR1 is SGHAT, CDR2 FQNNGV. The CDR3 has 14 residues. CDR3 sequence (DNA): TGTGCCAGCAGTAAGAACAGGGACAGCAATGAGCAGTTCTTC. It specifies CASSKNRDSNEQFF. The full variable domain, rest sourced from reference TRBV11-2 and TRBJ2-1, is EAGVAQSPRYKIIEKRQSVAFWCNPISGHATLYWYQQILGQGPKLLIQFQNNGVVDDSQLPKDRFSAERLKGVDSTLKIQPAKLEDSAVYLCASSKNRDSNEQFFGPGTRLTVL.

The gene calls are TRBV5-1 and TRBJ2-1, with TRBD2 identical over 8 bases. Germline V lookup: CDR1 SGHRS, CDR2 YFSETQ. Trimming removed 0 bases from V and 8 bases from J; junction bases left unmatched: 4. This CDR3 region has 14 residues. The CDR3 reads CASSLGAGVDEQFF. The CDR3 DNA follows: TGCGCCAGCAGCTTGGGAGCGGGAGTGGATGAGCAGTTCTTC.

The genes are TRBV27 and TRBJ2-5; 8 positions agree with TRBD2. Judging by the DNA end, TRBJ2-7 fits better; the J call may be wrong. The CDR3 contains 17 residues. Germline-derived CDR1 and CDR2 are MNHEY and SMNVEV (reference sequence). The CDR3 region is CASSLFRGTSGSYEQYF. The CDR3 region has the DNA TGTGCCAGCAGTTTATTCCGGGGGACGAGCGGGAGTTACGAGCAGTACTTC.

This chain links TRBV6-1 with TRBJ2-7; 8 nucleotides line up with TRBD1. The CDR3 spans 14 residues. V lost 6 bases and J lost 4; bases outside the gene matches: 8. Germline CDR1 and CDR2: MNHNS and SASEGT. The CDR3 protein is CASRTGAFPYEQYF. The CDR3 nucleotides read TGTGCCAGCAGGACAGGGGCCTTCCCTTACGAGCAGTACTTC.

The chain carries TRBV4-1 and TRBJ1-2; a weak D match, TRBD1 (5 bases). CDR1 is MGHRA, CDR2 YSYEKL, per germline. CDR3 length: 16 residues. The V end was cut by 1 base, the J end by 3 bases, with 15 bases between. The CDR3 loop is CASSQGIETAHYGYTF. For the CDR3, the DNA is TGCGCCAGCAGCCAAGGGATAGAGACAGCTCACTATGGCTACACCTTC.

The gene calls are TRBV28 and TRBJ1-2; no definite D call. V gave up 3 bases and J gave up 0 bases, with 5 bases separating them. This CDR3 spans 13 amino acids. Germline loops: CDR1 MDHEN, CDR2 SYDVKM. CDR3 sequence (DNA): TGTGCCAGCAGTTTGGCTTCTAACTATGGCTACACCTTC. This codes for CASSLASNYGYTF.

The CDR3 region is CASSLDGLAAYEQYF. CDR3 sequence (DNA): TGTGCCAGCAGCTTAGATGGACTAGCGGCCTACGAGCAGTACTTC. The chain is built from TRBV13 and TRBJ2-7; 10 positions match TRBD2. Germline V gene lookup returns CDR1 PRHDT and CDR2 FYEKMQ (reference sequence). The V gene end was trimmed by 1 base and the J gene end by 2 bases; junction bases not matched to a gene: 2. The CDR3 runs to 15 residues.

V is TRBV15 and J is TRBJ1-1; 7 positions match TRBD1. CDR3 size: 15 residues. V lost 1 base, J lost 4 bases, and 6 bases stayed unmatched. Per the germline V gene, CDR1 is LNHNV and CDR2 is YYDKDF (reference sequence). CDR3 amino acids: CATSRGIAGGTEAFF. The CDR3 DNA is TGTGCCACCAGCAGAGGCATCGCAGGGGGCACTGAAGCTTTCTTT.